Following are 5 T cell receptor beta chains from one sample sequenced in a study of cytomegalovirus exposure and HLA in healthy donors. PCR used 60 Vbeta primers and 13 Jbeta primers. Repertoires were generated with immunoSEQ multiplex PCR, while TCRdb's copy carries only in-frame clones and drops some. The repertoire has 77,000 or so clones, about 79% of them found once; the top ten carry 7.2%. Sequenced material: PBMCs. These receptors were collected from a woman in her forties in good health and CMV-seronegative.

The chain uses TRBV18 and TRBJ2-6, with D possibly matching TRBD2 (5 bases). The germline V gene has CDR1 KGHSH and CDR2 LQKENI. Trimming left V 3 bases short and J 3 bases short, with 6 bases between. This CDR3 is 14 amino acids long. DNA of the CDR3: TGTGCCAGCTCACCCGGGGATGGGGCCAACGTCCTGACTTTC. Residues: CASSPGDGANVLTF. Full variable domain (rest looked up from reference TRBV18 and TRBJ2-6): NAGVMQNPRHLVRRRGQEARLRCSPMKGHSHVYWYRQLPEEGLKFMVYLQKENIIDESGMPKERFSAEFPKEGPSILRIQQVVRGDSAAYFCASSPGDGANVLTFGAGSRLTVL.

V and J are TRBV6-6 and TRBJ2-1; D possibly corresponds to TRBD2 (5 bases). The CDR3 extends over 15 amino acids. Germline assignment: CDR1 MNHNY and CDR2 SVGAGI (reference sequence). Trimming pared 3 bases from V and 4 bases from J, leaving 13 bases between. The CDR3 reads CASSYTGWEYNEQFF. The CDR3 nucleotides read TGTGCCAGCAGTTATACGGGATGGGAATACAATGAGCAGTTCTTC.

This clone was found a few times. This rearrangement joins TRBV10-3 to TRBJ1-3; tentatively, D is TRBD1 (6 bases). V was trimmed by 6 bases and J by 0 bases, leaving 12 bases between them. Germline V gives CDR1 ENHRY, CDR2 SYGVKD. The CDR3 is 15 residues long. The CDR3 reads CAIRAQGPSGNTIYF. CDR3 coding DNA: TGTGCCATCAGGGCTCAGGGGCCCTCTGGAAACACCATATATTTT.

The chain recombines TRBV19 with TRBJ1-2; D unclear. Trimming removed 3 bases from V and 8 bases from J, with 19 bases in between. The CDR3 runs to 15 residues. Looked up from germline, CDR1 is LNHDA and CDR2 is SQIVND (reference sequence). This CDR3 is CASSIGGATPRGYTF. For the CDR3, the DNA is TGTGCCAGTAGTATCGGTGGAGCTACTCCGCGAGGCTACACCTTC.

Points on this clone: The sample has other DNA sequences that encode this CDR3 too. CDR3: CASSRGLAGWGRWNEQFF. The CDR3, as DNA: TGTGCCAGCAGCCGGGGACTAGCGGGCTGGGGGCGATGGAATGAGCAGTTCTTC. J is TRBJ2-1 and V is TRBV2, with 12 bases that match TRBD2. Germline V gene lookup returns CDR1 SNHLY and CDR2 FYNNEI. The CDR3 consists of 18 residues. Trimming took 6 bases from V and 7 from J; bases not matched to a gene: 16.